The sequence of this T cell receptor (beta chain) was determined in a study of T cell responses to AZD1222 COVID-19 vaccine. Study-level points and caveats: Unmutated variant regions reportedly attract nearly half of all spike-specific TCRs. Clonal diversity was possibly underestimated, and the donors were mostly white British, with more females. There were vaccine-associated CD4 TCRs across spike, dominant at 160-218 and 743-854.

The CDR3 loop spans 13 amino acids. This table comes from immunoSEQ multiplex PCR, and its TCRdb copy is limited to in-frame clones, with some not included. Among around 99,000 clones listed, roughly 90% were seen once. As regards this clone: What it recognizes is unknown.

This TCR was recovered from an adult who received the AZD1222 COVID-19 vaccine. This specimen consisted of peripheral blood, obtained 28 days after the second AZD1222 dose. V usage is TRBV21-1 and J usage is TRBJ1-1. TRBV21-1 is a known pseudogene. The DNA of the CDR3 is TGTGCCAGCAGCAAAGTGAGGAACACTGAAGCTTTCTTT. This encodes CASSKVRNTEAFF.